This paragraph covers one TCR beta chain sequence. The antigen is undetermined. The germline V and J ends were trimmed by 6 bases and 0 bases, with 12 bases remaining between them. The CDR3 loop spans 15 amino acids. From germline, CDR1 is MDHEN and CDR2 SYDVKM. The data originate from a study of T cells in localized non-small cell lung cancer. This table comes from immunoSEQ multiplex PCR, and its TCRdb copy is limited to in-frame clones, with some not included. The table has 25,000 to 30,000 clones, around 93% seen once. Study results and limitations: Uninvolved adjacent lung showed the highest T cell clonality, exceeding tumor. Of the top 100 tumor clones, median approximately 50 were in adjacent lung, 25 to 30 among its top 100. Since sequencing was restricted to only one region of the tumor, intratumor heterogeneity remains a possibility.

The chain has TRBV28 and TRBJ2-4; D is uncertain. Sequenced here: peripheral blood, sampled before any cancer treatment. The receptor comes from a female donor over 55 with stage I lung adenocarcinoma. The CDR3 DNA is TGTGCCAGCAGCCGCCCCGAGCTAGCCAAAAACATTCAGTACTTC. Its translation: CASSRPELAKNIQYF.